This TCR beta chain is from a study of OX40 agonist ivuxolimab in advanced cancers. Whole-study context: The dose-escalation cohort had hepatocellular carcinoma, melanoma, renal cell or head and neck cancer. Earlier treatment with anti-PD-1, anti-PD-L1 or anti-CTLA-4 was permitted, and about 40% had received some.

Produced via immunoSEQ multiplex PCR; TCRdb's table is partial and in-frame only. The data hold approximately 90,000 clones, with about 89% observed a single time. Autoimmune disease history or systemic immunosuppression led to patients being barred. The sequence was collected from an adult with an advanced solid tumor such as melanoma, head and neck, liver or kidney cancer. The sample was CD4+ or CD8+ T cells sorted from blood, taken in a trial of the OX40 agonist ivuxolimab.

Here the CDR3 reads CASSQDSGAGELFF. CDR3 in DNA: TGCGCCAGCAGCCAAGATTCAGGGGCCGGGGAGCTGTTTTTT. The rearrangement links TRBV4-1 to TRBJ2-2; D possibly corresponds to TRBD1 (6 bases). The germline V and J ends were trimmed by 0 bases and 6 bases, with 8 bases remaining between them. The CDR3 is made up of 14 amino acids. CDR1 MGHRA and CDR2 YSYEKL come from the germline V gene.